Below are 8 T cell receptor beta chains sequenced from a single sample in a study of blood T cell repertoires in COVID-19. Using immunoSEQ multiplex PCR, the repertoire was profiled, and TCRdb retains in-frame clones only, with some absent. The sample has 350,000 to 450,000 clones, around nine tenths seen once; the top ten hold approximately 1.5%. The sequenced material came from PBMCs or T cells enriched from blood (not recorded which). Source of these receptors: a woman younger than 30 who had been exposed to COVID-19.

CDR3 region: CASREGAFSYNEQFF. The DNA for the CDR3 is TGTGCCAGTAGGGAGGGCGCATTCTCCTACAATGAGCAGTTCTTC. The V gene is TRBV19, the J gene TRBJ2-1, with D possibly matching TRBD2 (6 bases). The germline V gene encodes CDR1 LNHDA and CDR2 SQIVND (reference sequence). V gave up 6 bases and J gave up 0 bases, with 12 bases separating them. The CDR3 loop spans 15 amino acids.

This rearrangement joins TRBV6-5 to TRBJ2-5, with a tentative D call TRBD2 (6 bases). CDR1 and CDR2 (germline): MNHEY, SVGAGI. CDR3 length equals 13 residues. Trimming removed 3 bases at V and 5 bases at J, with 10 bases between. CDR3 bases: TGTGCCAGCAGTTATCCGGGGGAGGAGACCCAGTACTTC. It specifies CASSYPGEETQYF.

The chain carries TRBV7-8 and TRBJ2-5; TRBD1 matches at 8 bases. The CDR3 extends over 16 amino acids. J gave up 3 bases and V 6 bases, and 12 bases lay outside the gene matches. Germline CDR1 SGHVS, CDR2 FQNEAQ. The CDR3 here is CASRLTGQGAKETQYF. The CDR3 nucleotides read TGTGCCAGCAGACTGACAGGGCAGGGGGCCAAAGAGACCCAGTACTTC.

Written as DNA, the CDR3 is TGTGCCACCAGCAGAGATTGGGGCGGTTACTCCTACAATGAGCAGTTCTTC. This translates into CATSRDWGGYSYNEQFF. The chain recombines TRBV15 with TRBJ2-1; maybe TRBD1 (5 bases). Germline values: CDR1 LNHNV, CDR2 YYDKDF (reference sequence). This CDR3 is 17 amino acids long. Trimming left V 0 bases short and J 0 bases short, with 12 bases between.

The chain is built from TRBV5-1 and TRBJ1-6; the match to TRBD1 covers 9 bases. After removal of 1 base from V and 10 bases from J, the junction contained 12 bases not matched to a gene. The CDR3 runs 17 residues. Germline V CDR1 and CDR2: SGHRS, YFSETQ. CDR3: CASSLSGQGPVGSPLHF. CDR3 bases: TGCGCCAGCAGCTTGTCGGGACAGGGACCCGTGGGGTCACCCCTCCACTTT.

In DNA form, the CDR3 reads TGTGCCAGCAGTTACTCCCGATCAGGGCCCGAGCAGTACTTC. It encodes CASSYSRSGPEQYF. The chain joins TRBV6-5 to TRBJ2-7; a weak D match, TRBD1 (5 bases). The CDR3 runs to 14 residues. Germline V gives CDR1 MNHEY, CDR2 SVGAGI. V shed 0 bases and J shed 6 bases, with 12 bases lying between them.

This chain links TRBV29-1 with TRBJ1-1, with 8 bases matching TRBD1. Losses at the gene ends were 3 bases for V and 0 bases for J; bases not matched to a gene: 9. CDR3 length equals 16 residues. Germline lookup yields CDR1 SQVTM and CDR2 ANQGSEA. Written as DNA, the CDR3 is TGCAGCGTTGACCTGGACAGGGTGGGCATGAACACTGAAGCTTTCTTT. Amino acids: CSVDLDRVGMNTEAFF.

The V gene is TRBV7-2, the J gene TRBJ2-7, with a tentative D call TRBD2 (5 bases). Per germline, CDR1 SGHTA and CDR2 FQGNSA. The germline V and J ends were trimmed by 3 bases and 6 bases, with 12 bases remaining between them. The CDR3 loop spans 13 amino acids. The CDR3 region has the DNA TGTGCCAGCAGCTTCGGGGAACGGCCCGAGCAGTACTTC. As protein: CASSFGERPEQYF. The full variable domain, its missing parts supplied by reference TRBV7-2 and TRBJ2-7, is GAGVSQSPSNKVTEKGKDVELRCDPISGHTALYWYRQSLGQGLEFLIYFQGNSAPDKSGLPSDRFSAERTGGSVSTLTIQRTQQEDSAVYLCASSFGERPEQYFGPGTRLTVT.